This record looks at one TCR beta chain sequence and its context. Its antigen is not identified. Sequenced by immunoSEQ multiplex PCR; TCRdb stores in-frame clones only, minus some. The sample has tens of thousands of clones, 75% to 90% seen once; the top ten hold about 5.9%. The V end lost 3 bases, the J end lost 3 bases, and 9 bases lay between the germline ends. This CDR3 is built from 14 residues. The V gene's germline CDR1 is MNHEY and CDR2 SMNVEV (reference sequence). This entry belongs to a study of T cell responses to AZD1222 COVID-19 vaccine. General observations from the study: The donor cohort was predominantly white British with a female majority, and clonal diversity may have been underestimated.

V is TRBV27 and J is TRBJ1-5; no reliable D call. The sequenced sample was peripheral blood, obtained 28 days after the second AZD1222 dose. This clonotype was sampled from an adult who received the AZD1222 COVID-19 vaccine. The CDR3 bases are TGTGCCAGCAGTTTTGGGAGATCCAATCAGCCCCAGCATTTT. Its protein product is CASSFGRSNQPQHF.